This T cell receptor beta chain was observed in a study of cytomegalovirus exposure and HLA in healthy donors. Findings and limits, study-wide: A later analysis showed HLA-associated TCR beta chains outstripping equally common others in clonal expansion. In a later analysis, the majority of CMV-associated beta chains seemingly showed HLA restriction.

The CDR3 sequence is 13 residues long. In germline, CDR1 is SNHLY, CDR2 FYNNEI. The junction had 6 bases not matched to a gene; V was cut back by 7 bases and J by 5 bases. It was with 60 Vbeta and 13 Jbeta primers that the PCR ran. TCRdb keeps only in-frame clones here, not all; method: immunoSEQ multiplex PCR. This repertoire shows approximately 150,000 clones, around 60% found once; its top ten account for roughly 7%. As for this clone: What it binds is not known.

The chain recombines TRBV2 with TRBJ2-3, with 7 bases lining up with TRBD2. This TCR derives from a woman in her sixties in good health and CMV-seropositive. Sample: PBMCs. Here the CDR3 reads CASTAGVVDTQYF. The DNA of the CDR3 is TGTGCCAGCACGGCGGGAGTGGTAGATACGCAGTATTTT.